This passage covers 10 T cell receptor beta chains from one sample sequenced in a study of patients and donors after allogeneic stem cell transplantation. Using its own MiXCR run on the RT-PCR reads, TCRdb lists one record per CDR3 protein. The sample has about a million distinct CDR3 sequences; more than 15% are singletons. Input material: blood, either unsorted or a sorted T cell fraction (not recorded which). The origin of the receptors is a human donor who was either an allogeneic HSCT recipient or a stem cell or donor lymphocyte infusion donor (not recorded which). It is not recorded whose cells these are; they may come from a transplant donor.

V gene TRBV6-1 combines with J gene TRBJ2-3; 10 nucleotides align to TRBD2. The germline V gene has CDR1 MNHNS and CDR2 SASEGT. The trim removed 5 bases at V and 1 base at J, leaving 3 bases unmatched. The CDR3 loop spans 15 amino acids. The CDR3 DNA reads as TGTGCCAGCAGTACCGGACTAGCGGGCACAGATACGCAGTATTTT. Its protein product is CASSTGLAGTDTQYF.

V and J are TRBV29-1 and TRBJ2-7; D might be TRBD1 or TRBD2, each matching 6 bases. The CDR3 totals 12 residues. V lost 0 bases, J lost 7 bases, and 10 bases lay in between. Per germline, CDR1 SQVTM and CDR2 ANQGSEA. The CDR3 coding sequence is TGCAGCGTTGAAGAGCAGGGGAGGGAGCAGTACTTC. It yields the protein CSVEEQGREQYF.

The chain combines TRBV24-1 with TRBJ2-3; 11 nucleotides line up with TRBD2. CDR3 length equals 16 residues. The V gene's germline CDR1 is KGHDR and CDR2 SFDVKD. Trimming cost V 4 bases and J 5 bases; bases outside gene matches: 7. The CDR3 spells CATSDDSGRGLDTQYF. CDR3 coding DNA: TGTGCCACCAGTGACGATAGCGGGAGGGGGTTAGATACGCAGTATTTT.

This clonotype has at least ten counts. J is TRBJ2-5 and V is TRBV10-3; maybe TRBD2 (6 bases). CDR1 is ENHRY, CDR2 SYGVKD, per germline. Between the trimmed V and J ends, which lost 8 bases and 9 bases, there was a span of 16 bases. This CDR3 is built from 12 residues. Here the CDR3 reads CAIGEAARPQYF. The CDR3 coding sequence is TGTGCCATCGGGGAGGCCGCTCGCCCCCAGTACTTC.

The sample holds a few counts of this clonotype. V and J are TRBV30 and TRBJ2-7; D could derive from TRBD1 or TRBD2 (5 bases each). Looked up from germline, CDR1 is GTSNPN and CDR2 is SVGIG (reference sequence). The V end lost 0 bases, the J end lost 5 bases, and 14 bases lay between the germline ends. The CDR3 extends over 14 amino acids. The CDR3 region has the DNA TGTGCCTGGAGTGTATTGGGGGATCTCGACGAGCAGTACTTC. The encoded protein is CAWSVLGDLDEQYF.

This rearrangement joins TRBV6-2 or TRBV6-3 to TRBJ2-1; D might be TRBD1 (6 bases). CDR1 is MNHEY, CDR2 SVGEGT, per germline. The V and J ends lost 2 bases and 4 bases respectively, with 15 bases between them. The CDR3 consists of 16 residues. The CDR3 reads CASSYRAEGVYNEQFF. Here the CDR3 DNA reads TGTGCCAGCAGTTACCGGGCCGAGGGGGTTTACAATGAGCAGTTCTTC.

The chain recombines TRBV7-2 with TRBJ2-1; 8 bases map to TRBD2. Germline CDR1 SGHTA, CDR2 FQGNSA. The trim removed 6 bases at V and 5 bases at J, leaving 6 bases unmatched. The CDR3 loop spans 14 amino acids. The CDR3 DNA reads as TGTGCCAGCAGTTTTAGCGGGGTAAACAATGAGCAGTTCTTC. It codes for CASSFSGVNNEQFF.

The chain combines TRBV2 with TRBJ2-1; no definite D call. CDR3 length: 10 residues. Trimming took off 10 bases at V and 10 bases at J, with 11 bases between the two ends. Germline lookup yields CDR1 SNHLY and CDR2 FYNNEI. Here the CDR3 reads CATISGEQFF. Here the CDR3 DNA reads TGTGCCACCATTTCCGGGGAGCAGTTCTTC.

This clonotype was observed a few times. The chain couples TRBV6-4 to TRBJ2-1; possibly TRBD2 for D (5 bases). This CDR3 is 14 amino acids long. Germline V gene data show CDR1 as MRHNA and CDR2 as SNTAGT. V lost 5 bases to trimming and J lost 4 bases, with 12 bases between them. For the CDR3, the DNA is TGTGCCAGCAGTCAAGAGGACTTTTACAATGAGCAGTTCTTC. This gives the protein CASSQEDFYNEQFF.

In its sample, this clonotype was seen many times. The chain is built from TRBV27 and TRBJ2-2, with a possible D match to TRBD2 (6 bases). Trimming took 7 bases from V and 6 from J, leaving 15 bases between them. Germline V gene data show CDR1 as MNHEY and CDR2 as SMNVEV (reference sequence). The CDR3 has 14 amino acids. The CDR3 bases are TGTGCCAGCAAACAAACTAGCATGTCCGGGGAGCTGTTTTTT. Its translation: CASKQTSMSGELFF.